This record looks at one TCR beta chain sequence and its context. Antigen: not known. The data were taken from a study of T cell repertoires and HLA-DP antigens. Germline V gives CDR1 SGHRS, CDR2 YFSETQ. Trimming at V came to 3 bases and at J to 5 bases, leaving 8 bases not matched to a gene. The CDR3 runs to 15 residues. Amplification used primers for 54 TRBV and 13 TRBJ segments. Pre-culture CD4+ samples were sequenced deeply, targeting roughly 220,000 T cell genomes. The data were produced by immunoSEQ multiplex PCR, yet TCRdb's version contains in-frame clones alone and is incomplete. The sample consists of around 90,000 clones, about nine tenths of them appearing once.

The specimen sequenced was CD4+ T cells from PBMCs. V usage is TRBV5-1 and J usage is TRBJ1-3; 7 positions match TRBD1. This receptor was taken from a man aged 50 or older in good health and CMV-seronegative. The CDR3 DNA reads TGCGCCAGCAGCTCCTCAGGGGGTTCTAGAAACACCATATATTTT. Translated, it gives CASSSSGGSRNTIYF. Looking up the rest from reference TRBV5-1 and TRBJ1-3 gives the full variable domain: KAGVTQTPRYLIKTRGQQVTLSCSPISGHRSVSWYQQTPGQGLQFLFEYFSETQRNKGNFPGRFSGRQFSNSRSEMNVSTLELGDSALYLCASSSSGGSRNTIYFGEGSWLTVV.